Listed below are T cell receptor beta chains from one sample, sequenced in a study of T cell changes during pregnancy in multiple sclerosis. The data were produced by immunoSEQ multiplex PCR, yet TCRdb's version contains in-frame clones alone and is incomplete. The repertoire holds tens of thousands of clones, with under 95% as singletons. The source was peripheral blood, collected in the third trimester of pregnancy. The receptors derive from a female donor in good health, enrolled as a control in a pregnancy study. Both conserved end residues are part of each CDR3. The D gene is left open where the match is weak. Rows give clone size only sometimes, using once, few, many, or a class for an expanded clone.

cdr3_nt cdr3_aa d_call v_call clone_size j_call
TGTGCCAGCAGCTTAGCAGGGGGCGGGGAAAAACTGTTTTTT CASSLAGGGEKLFF TRBD1 TRBV5-5 - TRBJ1-4
TGTGCCAGCAGCGTCACTAGCGGGAGAGTCGATGAGCAGTTCTTC CASSVTSGRVDEQFF TRBD2 TRBV9 - TRBJ2-1
TGCGCCAGCAGCTTAAGTGGGCGCTACACCTTC CASSLSGRYTF - TRBV5-1 - TRBJ1-2
TGTGCCAGTAGTCTTAGTGGGGGACAATACGAGCAGTACTTC CASSLSGGQYEQYF - TRBV19 - TRBJ2-7
TGTGCCAGCAGCTTTGGGGCAGGGCGATCACCCCTCCACTTT CASSFGAGRSPLHF - TRBV7-9 - TRBJ1-6
TGTGCCAGCAGCACCGGACTAGCGGGGGGAGGAGAGACCCAGTACTTC CASSTGLAGGGETQYF TRBD2 TRBV27 - TRBJ2-5
TGTGCCAGCAGTTTTAGGGGGACAGGGAACATTCAGTACTTC CASSFRGTGNIQYF TRBD1 TRBV28 - TRBJ2-4
TGTGCCAGCAGCTTATTAGGGGGAGGGCTATACAATGAGCAGTTCTTC CASSLLGGGLYNEQFF - TRBV7-9 - TRBJ2-1
TGTGCCAGCAGTTCCCCGAGATCAACTAATGAAAAACTGTTTTTT CASSSPRSTNEKLFF - TRBV27 once TRBJ1-4
TGTGCCAGCAGTGAATACGGGGACAGGCGGATATTTGGCTACACCTTC CASSEYGDRRIFGYTF TRBD1 TRBV25-1 - TRBJ1-2
TGTGCCAGCAGCCGCGTAGCGGGGGCCGCCCGCACAGATACGCAGTATTTT CASSRVAGAARTDTQYF TRBD2 TRBV11-3 - TRBJ2-3
TGCGCCAGCAGCCCCGGGGGTTTTAGCGGGTCTAGCACAGATACGCAGTATTTT CASSPGGFSGSSTDTQYF TRBD2 TRBV5-1 - TRBJ2-3
TGTGCCAGCAGCTTGGAGGAACGAACACCCCTCCACTTT CASSLEERTPLHF - TRBV7-7 - TRBJ1-6
TGCGCCAGCAGCTTAACCGGGACTAGCGGAAATGAGCAGTTCTTC CASSLTGTSGNEQFF TRBD2 TRBV5-1 - TRBJ2-1
TGTGCCAGCAGCGCGGGACAGGGAGCCGGGGAGCTGTTTTTT CASSAGQGAGELFF TRBD1 TRBV2 - TRBJ2-2
TGTGCCAGCAGCCAAGTCGGCAGGGGGCTGGTTGGGAACACTGAAGCTTTCTTT CASSQVGRGLVGNTEAFF TRBD1 TRBV14 - TRBJ1-1
TGTGCCAGCAGTTTCTACAGCGGGAGGGGGTTGAATGAGCAGTTCTTC CASSFYSGRGLNEQFF TRBD2 TRBV28 - TRBJ2-1
TGTGCCAGCAGCTCTGGACTAGCGGGAGGGGCGGGTGGGCAGTTCTTC CASSSGLAGGAGGQFF TRBD2 TRBV7-9 - TRBJ2-1
TGTGCCAGCAGTTCCGGGACAGGGAGGTCACCCCTCCACTTT CASSSGTGRSPLHF TRBD1 TRBV9 - TRBJ1-6
TGTGCCAGCAGACTCCCACGACAGGGCGAGAATTCACCCCTCCACTTT CASRLPRQGENSPLHF TRBD1 TRBV7-8 - TRBJ1-6
TGTGCCAGCAGCTTAAGGGGGGGCCAAGGATCTAACTATGGCTACACCTTC CASSLRGGQGSNYGYTF - TRBV11-2 - TRBJ1-2
TGTGCCAGCAGTGAAGCGCGTGGACAGGGTGAGCAGTTCTTC CASSEARGQGEQFF TRBD1 TRBV6-1 once TRBJ2-1
TGTGCCAGTCGAAACTTCGGGGCCAACGTCCTGACTTTC CASRNFGANVLTF - TRBV19 - TRBJ2-6
TGTGCCACCAGCGACCGGACTAGCGGTTCCTACGAGCAGTACTTC CATSDRTSGSYEQYF TRBD2 TRBV15 once TRBJ2-7
TGTGCCAGCAGCCAAGATTCGGGTTCACCCCTCCACTTT CASSQDSGSPLHF - TRBV14 few TRBJ1-6
TGTGCCAGCAGTTTATCCGGGACATCGAACACTGAAGCTTTCTTT CASSLSGTSNTEAFF - TRBV27 - TRBJ1-1
TGTGCCAGCAGTTACGGACTAGCGGGGGGGCCCGATGAGCAGTTCTTC CASSYGLAGGPDEQFF TRBD2 TRBV6-6 - TRBJ2-1
TGTGCCAGCAGCCCTGGCGCGGGGGGGCTTAATGAGCAGTTCTTC CASSPGAGGLNEQFF TRBD2 TRBV5-5 - TRBJ2-1
TGTGCCAGCATTACGGGACTAGCGGGAGGGGATGAGCAGTTCTTC CASITGLAGGDEQFF TRBD2 TRBV6-6 once TRBJ2-1
TGCGCCAGCAGCTTGGAAGGGGGTCTGCAAGAGACCCAGTACTTC CASSLEGGLQETQYF - TRBV5-1 - TRBJ2-5
TGTGCCAGCAGCCAAGCTGGGGAGACTGGGGCCAACGTCCTGACTTTC CASSQAGETGANVLTF - TRBV4-2 - TRBJ2-6
TGTGCCAGCAGTGCCAACAGGGTTCCCTACGAGCAGTACTTC CASSANRVPYEQYF - TRBV6-5 - TRBJ2-7
TGTGCCAGCAGTTATGGTAGGACAGGGCGGGATTCACCCCTCCACTTT CASSYGRTGRDSPLHF TRBD1 TRBV6-5 - TRBJ1-6
TGTGCCAGTAGTCCACAGGGGGCGAGCTATAGCAATCAGCCCCAGCATTTT CASSPQGASYSNQPQHF TRBD1 TRBV19 few TRBJ1-5
TGTGCCAGCAGCTTAGGACACAGTAACACTGAAGCTTTCTTT CASSLGHSNTEAFF - TRBV7-3 - TRBJ1-1
TGTGCCAGCAGCGCCACTAGCGGACTAGCCAAAAACATTCAGTACTTC CASSATSGLAKNIQYF TRBD2 TRBV2 - TRBJ2-4
TGTGCCAGTATTCGAGCCCTTTGTGGGAGCAACCAAGAGACCCAGTACTTC CASIRALCGSNQETQYF - TRBV19 - TRBJ2-5
TGTGCCAGCAGTGGGCCCCTTGACGGAAATAGCGGGGGGGCTCATACGCAGTATTTT CASSGPLDGNSGGAHTQYF TRBD2 TRBV2 - TRBJ2-3
TGTGCCAGCAGGGCGGGGGGTACCTACGAGCAGTACTTC CASRAGGTYEQYF TRBD2 TRBV27 - TRBJ2-7
TGCGCCAGCAGCTCCCGGACTGAGAATGAGCAGTTCTTC CASSSRTENEQFF - TRBV4-1 - TRBJ2-1
TGTGCCAGTAGTAGAGATAACCTGGGCACTAATGAAAAACTGTTTTTT CASSRDNLGTNEKLFF - TRBV19 - TRBJ1-4
TGCAGCGTTGGAACAGGTCAAGAGACCCAGTACTTC CSVGTGQETQYF - TRBV29-1 - TRBJ2-5
TGTGCCAGCAGCCTCCGGTCCGATACGCAGTATTTT CASSLRSDTQYF - TRBV14 - TRBJ2-3
TGTGCCAGCAGCTTTCGGGGGGGTAATGAAAAACTGTTTTTT CASSFRGGNEKLFF - TRBV7-9 once TRBJ1-4
TGTGCCAGCAGTGACTCGAGAGGATACGAGCAGTACTTC CASSDSRGYEQYF - TRBV6-4 - TRBJ2-7
TGTGCCAGCAGTGACGGGAGGAGCGGGGCCAACGTCCTGACTTTC CASSDGRSGANVLTF - TRBV6-4 few TRBJ2-6
TGTGCCAGCAGGGGGGGGGACGTTGAGACCCAGTACTTC CASRGGDVETQYF TRBD2 TRBV6-5 - TRBJ2-5
TGTGCCAGCAGCCAAGATCAGCTTAGCGGGGGGATACTAGCCAAAAACATTCAGTACTTC CASSQDQLSGGILAKNIQYF TRBD2 TRBV4-2 - TRBJ2-4
TGTGCCAGCAGCCCCGGACAGGGCCCAGGAAACACCATATATTTT CASSPGQGPGNTIYF TRBD1 TRBV11-3 - TRBJ1-3
TGTGCCAGTAGCCCGACAGGGATCCAAGAGACCCAGTACTTC CASSPTGIQETQYF TRBD1 TRBV19 - TRBJ2-5
TGTGCCAGCACCGTCTCGGGGGAGTCGAATGAGCAGTTCTTC CASTVSGESNEQFF - TRBV6-1 - TRBJ2-1
TGTGCCAGCAGTGACTCGAGAGATTCTAACTATGGCTACACCTTC CASSDSRDSNYGYTF - TRBV6-4 medium-sized TRBJ1-2
TGCAGCGTCGTTGGGACAGGGGGACCCTACGAGCAGTACTTC CSVVGTGGPYEQYF TRBD1 TRBV29-1 - TRBJ2-7
TGTGCCAGCAGTGAAGAGGAGGGACAGGGGTCCGGGGAGCTGTTTTTT CASSEEEGQGSGELFF TRBD1 TRBV6-1 many TRBJ2-2
TGTGCCAGCAGCGCCGGGACTAGTCTAGAGACCCAGTACTTC CASSAGTSLETQYF TRBD2 TRBV9 - TRBJ2-5
TGCAGCGTTGACCAGGGGGGACTCTATGGCTACACCTTC CSVDQGGLYGYTF TRBD1 TRBV29-1 - TRBJ1-2
TGTGCCAGCAGCTTAGTCGCTAGCGGGAGTTACGAGCAGTACTTC CASSLVASGSYEQYF TRBD2 TRBV7-2 - TRBJ2-7
TGTGCCAGCAGCGTAGACCCTGACCGGAGCTATGGCTACACCTTC CASSVDPDRSYGYTF - TRBV9 - TRBJ1-2
TGTGCCACCGGCGGGGTAACTAATGAAAAACTGTTTTTT CATGGVTNEKLFF - TRBV15 - TRBJ1-4